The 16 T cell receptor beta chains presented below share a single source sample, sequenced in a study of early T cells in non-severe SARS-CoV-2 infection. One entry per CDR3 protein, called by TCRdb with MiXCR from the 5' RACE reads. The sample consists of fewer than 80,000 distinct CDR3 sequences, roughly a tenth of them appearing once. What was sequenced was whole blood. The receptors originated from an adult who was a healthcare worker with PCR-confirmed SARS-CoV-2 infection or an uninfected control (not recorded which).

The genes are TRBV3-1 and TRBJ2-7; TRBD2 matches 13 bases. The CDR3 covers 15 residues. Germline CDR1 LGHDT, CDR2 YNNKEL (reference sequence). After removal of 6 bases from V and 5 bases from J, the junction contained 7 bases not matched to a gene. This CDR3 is CASRPLAGGPHEQYF. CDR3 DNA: TGTGCCAGCAGACCACTAGCGGGGGGGCCTCACGAGCAGTACTTC.

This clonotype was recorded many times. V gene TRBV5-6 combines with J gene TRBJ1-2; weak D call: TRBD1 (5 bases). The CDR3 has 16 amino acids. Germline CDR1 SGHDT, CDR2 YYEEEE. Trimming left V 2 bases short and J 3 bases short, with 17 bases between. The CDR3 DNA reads TGTGCCAGCAGCTTAGCGGAACTCCGACAGCACTATGGCTACACCTTC. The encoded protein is CASSLAELRQHYGYTF.

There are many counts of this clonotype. CDR3 DNA sequence: TGTGCCAGCAGCCATCAACTAAACACCGGGGAGCTGTTTTTT. The encoded protein is CASSHQLNTGELFF. V gene TRBV3-1 combines with J gene TRBJ2-2; D remains ambiguous. The CDR3 sequence is 14 residues long. The V gene's germline CDR1 is LGHDT and CDR2 YNNKEL (reference sequence). The germline V and J ends were trimmed by 3 bases and 2 bases, with 7 bases remaining between them.

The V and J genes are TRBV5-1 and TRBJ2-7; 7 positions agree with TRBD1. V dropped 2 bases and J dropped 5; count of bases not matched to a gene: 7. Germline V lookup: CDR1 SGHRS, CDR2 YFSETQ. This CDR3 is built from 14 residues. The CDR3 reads CASSLGQDMNEQYF. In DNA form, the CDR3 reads TGCGCCAGCAGCTTAGGACAGGATATGAACGAGCAGTACTTC.

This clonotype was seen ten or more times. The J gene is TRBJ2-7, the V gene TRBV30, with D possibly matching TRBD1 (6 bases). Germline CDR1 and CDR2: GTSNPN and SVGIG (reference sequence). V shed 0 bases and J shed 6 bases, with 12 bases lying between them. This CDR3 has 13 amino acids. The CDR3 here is CAWSVTGRGEQYF. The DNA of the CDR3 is TGTGCCTGGAGTGTCACAGGGAGAGGCGAGCAGTACTTC.

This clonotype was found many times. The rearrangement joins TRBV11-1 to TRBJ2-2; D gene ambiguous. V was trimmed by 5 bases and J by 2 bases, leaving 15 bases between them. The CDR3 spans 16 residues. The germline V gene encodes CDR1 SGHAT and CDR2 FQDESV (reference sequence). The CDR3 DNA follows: TGTGCCAGCAGCCCCAGAGAGTTGGCCAACACCGGGGAGCTGTTTTTT. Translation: CASSPRELANTGELFF.

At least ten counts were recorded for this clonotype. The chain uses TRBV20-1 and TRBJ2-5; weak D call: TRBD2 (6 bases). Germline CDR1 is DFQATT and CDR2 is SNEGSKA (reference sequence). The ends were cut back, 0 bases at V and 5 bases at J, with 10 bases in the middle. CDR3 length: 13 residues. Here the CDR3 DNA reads TGCAGTGCTAGAGACGGGGGAGCGGAGACCCAGTACTTC. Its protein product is CSARDGGAETQYF.

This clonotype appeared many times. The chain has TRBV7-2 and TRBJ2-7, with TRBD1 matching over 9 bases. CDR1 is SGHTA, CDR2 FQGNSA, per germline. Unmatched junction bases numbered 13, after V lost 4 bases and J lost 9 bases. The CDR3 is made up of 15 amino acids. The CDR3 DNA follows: TGTGCCAGCAGCTCGTCCGGGACAGGGTTAGGGTGGCAGTACTTC. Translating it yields CASSSSGTGLGWQYF.

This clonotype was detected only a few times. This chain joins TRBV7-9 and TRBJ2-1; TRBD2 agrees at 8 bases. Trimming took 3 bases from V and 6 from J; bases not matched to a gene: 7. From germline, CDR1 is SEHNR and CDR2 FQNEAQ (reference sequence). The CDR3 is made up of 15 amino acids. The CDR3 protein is CASSLGLVPGNEQFF. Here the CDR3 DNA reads TGTGCCAGCAGCTTGGGACTAGTACCCGGCAATGAGCAGTTCTTC.

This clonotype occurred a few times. DNA for the CDR3: TGCAGTGCATGGGGACACTCCTACGAGCAGTACTTC. Protein product: CSAWGHSYEQYF. The V gene is TRBV20-1, the J gene TRBJ2-7, with a tentative D call TRBD1 (6 bases). CDR3 length: 12 residues. V was shortened by 6 bases and J by 0 bases, with 9 bases between the two germline ends. Germline V gives CDR1 DFQATT, CDR2 SNEGSKA (reference sequence).

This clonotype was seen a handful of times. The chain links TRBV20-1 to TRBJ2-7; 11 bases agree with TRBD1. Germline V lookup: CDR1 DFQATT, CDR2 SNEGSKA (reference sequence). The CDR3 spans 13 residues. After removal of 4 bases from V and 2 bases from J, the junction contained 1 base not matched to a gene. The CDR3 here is CSAMGQGAYEQYF. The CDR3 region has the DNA TGCAGTGCTATGGGACAGGGGGCCTACGAGCAGTACTTC.

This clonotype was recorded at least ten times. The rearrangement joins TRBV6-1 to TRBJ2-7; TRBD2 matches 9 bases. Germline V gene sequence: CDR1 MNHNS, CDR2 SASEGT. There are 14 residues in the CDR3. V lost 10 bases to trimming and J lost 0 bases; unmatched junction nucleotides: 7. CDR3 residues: CATISGSVSYEQYF. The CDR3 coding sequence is TGTGCCACCATTAGCGGGAGCGTCTCCTACGAGCAGTACTTC.

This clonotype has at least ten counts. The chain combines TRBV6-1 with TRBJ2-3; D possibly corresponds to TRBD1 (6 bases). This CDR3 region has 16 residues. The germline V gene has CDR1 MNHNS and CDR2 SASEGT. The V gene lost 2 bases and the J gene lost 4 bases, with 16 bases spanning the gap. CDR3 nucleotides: TGTGCCAGCAGTGAACCCCCCAGGGGCGGCGCAGATACGCAGTATTTT. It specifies CASSEPPRGGADTQYF.

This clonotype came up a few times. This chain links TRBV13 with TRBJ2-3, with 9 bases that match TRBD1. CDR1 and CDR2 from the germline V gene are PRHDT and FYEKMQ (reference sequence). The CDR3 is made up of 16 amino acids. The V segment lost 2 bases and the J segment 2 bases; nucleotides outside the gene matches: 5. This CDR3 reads CASSLLGTGTTDTQYF. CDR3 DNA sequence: TGTGCCAGCAGCTTATTAGGGACAGGGACCACAGATACGCAGTATTTT.

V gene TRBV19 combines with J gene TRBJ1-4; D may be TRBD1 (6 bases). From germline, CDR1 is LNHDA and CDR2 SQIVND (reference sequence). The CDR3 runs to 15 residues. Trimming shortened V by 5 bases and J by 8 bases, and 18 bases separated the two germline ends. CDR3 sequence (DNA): TGTGCCAGTAGTCAACAGGGCAGTACCACCGAAAAACTGTTTTTT. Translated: CASSQQGSTTEKLFF.

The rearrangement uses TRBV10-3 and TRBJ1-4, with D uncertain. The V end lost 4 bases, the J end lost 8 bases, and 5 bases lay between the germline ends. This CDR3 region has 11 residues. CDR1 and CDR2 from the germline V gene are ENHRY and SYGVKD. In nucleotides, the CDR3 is TGTGCCATCAGTGGCGGGGAAAAACTGTTTTTT. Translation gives CAISGGEKLFF.